Below are 2 T cell receptor beta chains sequenced from a single sample in a study of blood T cell repertoires in COVID-19. Assay used: immunoSEQ multiplex PCR; TCRdb lists only in-frame clones, some missing. Of more than 45,000 clones in the sample, roughly 90% were seen once. Input material: peripheral blood. These receptors were collected from a woman of 80 years or more with acute or convalescent COVID-19.

CDR3 loop: CASSLFPSGASYEQYF. In nucleotides, the CDR3 is TGTGCCAGCAGTTTATTTCCTAGCGGAGCCTCCTACGAGCAGTACTTC. This chain connects TRBV27 to TRBJ2-7; 7 bases align to TRBD2. This CDR3 spans 16 amino acids. CDR1 and CDR2 from the germline V gene are MNHEY and SMNVEV (reference sequence). Trimming removed 1 base from V and 0 bases from J; junction bases left unmatched: 6.

V and J are TRBV12-3 or TRBV12-4 and TRBJ2-7, with 7 nucleotides matching TRBD1. Losses at the gene ends were 7 bases for V and 3 bases for J; bases not matched to a gene: 6. The CDR3 sequence is 13 residues long. The CDR3 loop reads CASTTPGGYEQYF. In DNA, the CDR3 is TGTGCCAGCACCACCCCAGGGGGCTACGAGCAGTACTTC.